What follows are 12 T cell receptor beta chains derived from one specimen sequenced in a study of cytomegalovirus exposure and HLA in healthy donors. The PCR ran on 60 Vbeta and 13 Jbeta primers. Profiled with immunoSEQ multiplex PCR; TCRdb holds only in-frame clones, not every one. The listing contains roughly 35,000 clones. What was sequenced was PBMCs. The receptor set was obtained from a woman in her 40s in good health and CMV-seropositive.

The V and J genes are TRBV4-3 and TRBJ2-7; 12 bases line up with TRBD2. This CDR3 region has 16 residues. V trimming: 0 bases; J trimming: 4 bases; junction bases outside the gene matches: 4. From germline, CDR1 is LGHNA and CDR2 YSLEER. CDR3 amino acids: CASSQDWTSGMYEQYF. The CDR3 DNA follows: TGCGCCAGCAGCCAAGATTGGACTAGCGGGATGTACGAGCAGTACTTC.

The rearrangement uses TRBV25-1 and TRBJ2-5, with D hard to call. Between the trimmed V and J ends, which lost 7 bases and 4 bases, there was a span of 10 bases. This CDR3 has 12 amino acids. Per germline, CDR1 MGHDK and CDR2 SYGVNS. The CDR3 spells CASNRPGETQYF. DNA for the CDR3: TGTGCCAGCAACCGTCCGGGAGAGACCCAGTACTTC.

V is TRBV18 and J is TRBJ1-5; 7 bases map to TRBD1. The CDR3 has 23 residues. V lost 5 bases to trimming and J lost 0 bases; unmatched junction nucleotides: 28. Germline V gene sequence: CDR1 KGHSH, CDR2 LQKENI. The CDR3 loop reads CASSSPSTIDPGQPKYSNQPQHF. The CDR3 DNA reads TGTGCCAGCTCATCCCCAAGCACCATTGACCCGGGACAGCCGAAGTATAGCAATCAGCCCCAGCATTTT.

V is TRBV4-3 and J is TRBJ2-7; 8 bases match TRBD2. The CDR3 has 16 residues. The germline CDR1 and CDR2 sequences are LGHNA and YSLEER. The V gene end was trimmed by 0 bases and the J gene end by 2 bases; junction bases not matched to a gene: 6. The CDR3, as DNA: TGCGCCAGCAGCCAAGATTGGAGGACTAGCCCCTACGAGCAGTACTTC. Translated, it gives CASSQDWRTSPYEQYF.

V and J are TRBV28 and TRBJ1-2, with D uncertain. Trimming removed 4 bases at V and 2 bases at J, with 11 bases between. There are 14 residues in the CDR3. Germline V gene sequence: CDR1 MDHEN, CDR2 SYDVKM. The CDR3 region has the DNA TGTGCCAGCAGTTCCGGTGATCAAAACTATGGCTACACCTTC. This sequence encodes CASSSGDQNYGYTF.

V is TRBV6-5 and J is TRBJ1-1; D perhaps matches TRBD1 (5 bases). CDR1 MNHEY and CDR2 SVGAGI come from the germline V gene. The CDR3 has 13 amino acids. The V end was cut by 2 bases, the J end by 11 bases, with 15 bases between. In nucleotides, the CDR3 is TGTGCCAGCAGTTACGATCCCCCAGGGAGGGCTTTCTTT. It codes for CASSYDPPGRAFF.

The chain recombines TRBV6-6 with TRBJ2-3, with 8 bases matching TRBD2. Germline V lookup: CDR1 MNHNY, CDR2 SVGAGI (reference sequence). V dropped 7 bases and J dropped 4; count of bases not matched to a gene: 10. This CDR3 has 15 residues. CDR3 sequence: CASTLGSGVPDTQYF. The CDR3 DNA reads TGTGCCAGCACGTTAGGTAGCGGGGTCCCAGATACGCAGTATTTT.

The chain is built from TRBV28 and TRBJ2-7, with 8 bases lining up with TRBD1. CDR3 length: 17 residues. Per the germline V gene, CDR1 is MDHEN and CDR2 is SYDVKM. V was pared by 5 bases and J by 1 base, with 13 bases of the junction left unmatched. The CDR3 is CASSILLGTGRSYEQYF. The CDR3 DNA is TGTGCCAGCAGTATCCTCCTAGGGACAGGTAGATCCTACGAGCAGTACTTC.

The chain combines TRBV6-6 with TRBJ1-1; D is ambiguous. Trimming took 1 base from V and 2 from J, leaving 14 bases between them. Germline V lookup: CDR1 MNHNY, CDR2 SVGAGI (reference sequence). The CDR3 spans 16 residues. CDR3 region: CASSYFSAGPNTEAFF. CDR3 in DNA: TGTGCCAGCAGTTACTTTTCCGCAGGTCCCAACACTGAAGCTTTCTTT.

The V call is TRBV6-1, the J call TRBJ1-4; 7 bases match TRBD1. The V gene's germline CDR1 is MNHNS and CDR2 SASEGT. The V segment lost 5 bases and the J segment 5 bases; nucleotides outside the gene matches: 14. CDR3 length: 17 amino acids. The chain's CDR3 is CASSQDIGTERNEKLFF. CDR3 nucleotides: TGTGCCAGCAGTCAAGATATCGGGACAGAGCGAAATGAAAAACTGTTTTTT.

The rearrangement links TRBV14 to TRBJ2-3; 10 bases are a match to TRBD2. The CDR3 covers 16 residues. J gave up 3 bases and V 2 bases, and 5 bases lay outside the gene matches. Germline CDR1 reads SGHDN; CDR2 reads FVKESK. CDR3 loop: CASSQISGGLTDTQYF. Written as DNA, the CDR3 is TGTGCCAGCAGCCAAATTAGCGGGGGGTTGACAGATACGCAGTATTTT.

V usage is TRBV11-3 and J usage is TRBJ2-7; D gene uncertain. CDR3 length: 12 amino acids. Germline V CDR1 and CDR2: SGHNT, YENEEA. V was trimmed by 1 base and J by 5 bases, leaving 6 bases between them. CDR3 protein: CASSLGSNEQYF. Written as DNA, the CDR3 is TGTGCCAGCAGCTTAGGGTCTAACGAGCAGTACTTC.